This T cell receptor beta chain was identified during a study of T cell clonotyping in hematopoietic cell transplantation. Findings and caveats of the study: Broader posttransplant TCR repertoire diversity was predicted by graft donor and pretransplant recipient Inverse Simpson Index values. CD4 and CD8 repertoire contributions could not be separated without sorting. Few recipient clonotypes overlapped donors; over 95% were de novo at given depth.

Time point in this sample: recipient sample about 28 days before transplant, after cytoreduction. Using immunoSEQ multiplex PCR, the repertoire was profiled, and TCRdb retains in-frame clones only, with some absent. This table holds some 50,000 clones, roughly 80% found once. The junction had 12 bases not matched to a gene; V was cut back by 4 bases and J by 5 bases. CDR1 and CDR2 from the germline V gene are SEHNR and FQNEAQ (reference sequence). There are 17 residues in the CDR3. As to this clone: The antigen is not known.

The TCR was taken from a man in his fifties or sixties with myelodysplastic syndrome. Some clones in this sample may be carry-over from other donors' samples. Here the sequenced sample was peripheral blood mononuclear cells, taken before stem cell transplant. The chain recombines TRBV7-9 with TRBJ2-7; 12 bases match TRBD2. The CDR3 loop is CASSSTSGGWNRNEQYF. DNA for the CDR3: TGTGCCAGCAGCTCTACTAGCGGGGGGTGGAACAGGAACGAGCAGTACTTC.